A selection of T cell receptor beta chains follows, all from one sample in a study of T cells in Graves' hyperthyroidism and ophthalmopathy. From the multiplex PCR reads, TCRdb called clonotypes with MiXCR, one entry per CDR3 protein. Of about 840,000 distinct CDR3 sequences in the sample, 38% were seen once. Sequenced input: blood. The source is a man aged 18 to 29 with Graves' hyperthyroidism. Each CDR3 is given with its conserved first and last residue. D genes are given only for firm matches. Clone size is stated in some rows and not others, as once, few, many or a class when expanded.

v_gene	j_gene	d_gene	abundance	CDR3aa	CDR3nt
TRBV5-8	TRBJ1-1	.	.	CASSLPGTTGTEAFF	TGTGCCAGCAGCTTGCCCGGGACAACCGGCACTGAAGCTTTCTTT
TRBV4-2	TRBJ2-7	.	few	CASSQDSELSYEQYF	TGTGCCAGCAGCCAAGATTCCGAACTCTCCTACGAGCAGTACTTC
TRBV25-1	TRBJ2-7	.	.	CAGGIPYEQYF	TGTGCGGGAGGCATTCCCTACGAGCAGTACTTC
TRBV12-3/TRBV12-4	TRBJ1-5	.	.	CASGFEHMELQPQHF	TGTGCTAGTGGTTTTGAGCACATGGAATTACAGCCCCAGCATTTT
TRBV7-2	TRBJ2-7	.	few	CASSLMGNEQYF	TGTGCCAGCAGCTTGATGGGAAACGAGCAGTACTTC
TRBV7-2	TRBJ2-7	.	.	CASSSRTNSLTYEQYF	TGTGCCAGCAGCTCGAGGACTAATTCCCTTACCTACGAGCAGTACTTC
TRBV20-1	TRBJ2-7	.	few	CSARRPSRDKLLYEQYF	TGCAGTGCTAGAAGGCCCTCGCGGGACAAACTGTTATACGAGCAGTACTTC
TRBV20-1	TRBJ1-1	TRBD1	.	CSARGMTGATEAFF	TGCAGTGCTAGAGGTATGACAGGGGCCACTGAAGCTTTCTTT
TRBV4-2	TRBJ1-5	.	.	CASSVGQNLRNQPQHF	TGTGCCAGCAGCGTCGGGCAGAATTTACGGAATCAGCCCCAGCATTTT
TRBV11-2	TRBJ1-3	.	.	CASRWTSGNTIYF	TGTGCCAGCAGGTGGACGTCTGGAAACACCATATATTTT
TRBV4-3	TRBJ2-5	.	few	CASSQGLTDFETQYF	TGCGCCAGCAGCCAAGGACTGACGGACTTCGAGACCCAGTACTTC
TRBV6-5	TRBJ2-7	TRBD2	.	CASRPGLAGGGRHEQYF	TGTGCCAGCAGACCGGGACTAGCGGGAGGAGGGCGCCACGAGCAGTACTTC
TRBV10-3	TRBJ2-7	.	.	CAISAESRSGEQYF	TGTGCCATCAGTGCGGAGTCCCGTTCGGGCGAGCAGTACTTC
TRBV2	TRBJ1-4	TRBD1	.	CASSSRDRGSGEKLFF	TGTGCCAGCAGTTCCCGGGACAGGGGGTCGGGGGAAAAACTGTTTTTT
TRBV7-9	TRBJ1-1	.	many	CASSSRIPEAFF	TGTGCCAGCAGCTCCCGGATCCCTGAAGCTTTCTTT
TRBV7-9	TRBJ2-5	TRBD1	.	CASSPTGGQPQYF	TGTGCCAGCAGCCCTACAGGGGGCCAGCCCCAGTACTTC
TRBV2	TRBJ1-1	.	.	CASSVHGAEAFF	TGTGCCAGCAGTGTGCATGGGGCGGAAGCTTTCTTT
TRBV7-9	TRBJ1-2	.	many	CASSLAGRSNYGYTF	TGTGCCAGCAGCTTAGCAGGCAGGAGTAACTATGGCTACACCTTC
TRBV2	TRBJ2-2	TRBD1	.	CASSFDRVGTGELFF	TGTGCCAGCAGTTTCGACAGGGTTGGCACCGGGGAGCTGTTTTTT
TRBV7-2	TRBJ2-1	.	.	CASSLASSPSYNEQFF	TGTGCCAGCAGCTTAGCTAGTTCCCCCTCCTACAATGAGCAGTTCTTC
TRBV3-1	TRBJ2-7	TRBD2	few	CASSQDRAGFSYEQYF	TGTGCCAGCAGCCAAGACCGAGCGGGGTTCTCCTACGAGCAGTACTTC
TRBV7-9	TRBJ2-2	.	many	CASSLDGPNTGELFF	TGTGCCAGCAGCTTGGACGGACCGAACACCGGGGAGCTGTTTTTT
TRBV7-9	TRBJ1-1	.	many	CASSAPSLMNTEAFF	TGTGCCAGCAGCGCACCCTCGCTTATGAACACTGAAGCTTTCTTT
TRBV19	TRBJ2-7	TRBD2	few	CASSRSGGFHEQYF	TGTGCCAGTAGTAGAAGCGGGGGTTTCCACGAGCAGTACTTC
TRBV5-6	TRBJ1-1	.	.	CASSLARWGSREAFF	TGTGCCAGCAGCTTGGCCAGGTGGGGGTCCCGTGAAGCTTTCTTT
TRBV29-1	TRBJ1-4	.	many	CSVERGTGEKLFF	TGCAGCGTTGAGCGGGGTACTGGGGAAAAACTGTTTTTT
TRBV7-9	TRBJ1-4	.	many	CASSNQGTNEKLFF	TGTGCCAGCAGCAACCAAGGCACTAATGAAAAACTGTTTTTT
TRBV10-1	TRBJ2-2	TRBD2	.	CASGSGGTGELFF	TGCGCCAGCGGTAGCGGGGGCACCGGGGAGCTGTTTTTT
TRBV15	TRBJ2-5	TRBD2	.	CALAGAPSQETQYF	TGTGCCCTAGCGGGAGCGCCGTCCCAAGAGACCCAGTACTTC
TRBV7-9	TRBJ1-1	.	many	CASSLLQGLNTEAFF	TGTGCCAGCAGCTTACTTCAGGGGCTGAACACTGAAGCTTTCTTT
TRBV2	TRBJ1-2	.	.	CASIMGREAYGYTF	TGTGCCAGCATCATGGGAAGGGAAGCCTATGGCTACACCTTC